This TCR beta chain originates from a study of cytomegalovirus exposure and HLA in healthy donors. Study details: Unique TCRs numbering around 80 million, obtained from HLA-typed donors, made up an early data release.

PCR involved 60 Vbeta and 13 Jbeta primers. The assay was immunoSEQ multiplex PCR, and TCRdb's table has in-frame clones only and misses some. The table lists about 140,000 clones, around 80% of them singletons. This receptor was obtained from a male donor in good health and CMV-seronegative. The specimen was PBMCs.

This chain's CDR3 is CASTLGGMNTEAFF. The CDR3 DNA follows: TGTGCCAGCACTTTGGGGGGGATGAACACTGAAGCTTTCTTT. This chain connects TRBV28 to TRBJ1-1; D is perhaps TRBD1 (5 bases). Looked up from germline, CDR1 is MDHEN and CDR2 is SYDVKM. This CDR3 has 14 residues. Between the trimmed V and J ends, which lost 7 bases and 0 bases, there was a span of 12 bases.